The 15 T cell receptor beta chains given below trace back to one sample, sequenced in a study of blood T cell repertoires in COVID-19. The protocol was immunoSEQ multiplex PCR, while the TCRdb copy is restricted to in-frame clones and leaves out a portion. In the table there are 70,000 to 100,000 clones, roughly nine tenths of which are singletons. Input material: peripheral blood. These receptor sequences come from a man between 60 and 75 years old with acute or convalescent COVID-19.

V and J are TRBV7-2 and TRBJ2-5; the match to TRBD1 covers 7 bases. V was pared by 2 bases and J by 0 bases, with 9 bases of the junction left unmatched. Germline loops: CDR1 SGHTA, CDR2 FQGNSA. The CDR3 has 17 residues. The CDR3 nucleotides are TGTGCCAGCAGCTTACAGTCCGGGACAGAATACCAAGAGACCCAGTACTTC. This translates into CASSLQSGTEYQETQYF.

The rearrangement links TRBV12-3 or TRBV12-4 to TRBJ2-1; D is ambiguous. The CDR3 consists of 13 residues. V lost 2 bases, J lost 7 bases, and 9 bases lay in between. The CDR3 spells CASSLKSRNEQFF. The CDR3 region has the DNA TGTGCCAGCAGTTTAAAGTCGAGGAATGAGCAGTTCTTC.

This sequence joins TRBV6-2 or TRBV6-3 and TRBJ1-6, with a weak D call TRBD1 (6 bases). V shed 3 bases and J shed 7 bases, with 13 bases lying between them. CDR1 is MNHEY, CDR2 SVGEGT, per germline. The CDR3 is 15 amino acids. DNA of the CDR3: TGTGCCAGCAGTTATAGGGGGTCAGGGAATTCACCCCTCCACTTT. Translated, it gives CASSYRGSGNSPLHF.

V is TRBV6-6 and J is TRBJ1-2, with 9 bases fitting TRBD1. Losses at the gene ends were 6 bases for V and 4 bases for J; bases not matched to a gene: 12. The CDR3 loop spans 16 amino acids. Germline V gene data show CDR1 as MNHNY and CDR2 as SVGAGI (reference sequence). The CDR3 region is CASSMGQGPIFYGYTF. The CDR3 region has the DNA TGTGCCAGCAGCATGGGACAGGGACCAATATTCTATGGCTACACCTTC.

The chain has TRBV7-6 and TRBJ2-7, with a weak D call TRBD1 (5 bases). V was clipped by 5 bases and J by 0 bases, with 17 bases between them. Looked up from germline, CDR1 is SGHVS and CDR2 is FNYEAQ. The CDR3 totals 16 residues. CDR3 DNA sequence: TGTGCCAGCAGCCCCTACGTGGGGCCTAGCTCCTACGAGCAGTACTTC. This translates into CASSPYVGPSSYEQYF.

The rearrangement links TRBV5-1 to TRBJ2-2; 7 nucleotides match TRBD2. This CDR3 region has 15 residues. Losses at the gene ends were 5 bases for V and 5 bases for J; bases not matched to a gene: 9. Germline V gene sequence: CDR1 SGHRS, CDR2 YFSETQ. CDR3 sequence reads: CASSPGRIVTGELFF. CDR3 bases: TGCGCCAGCAGTCCCGGGAGGATAGTTACCGGGGAGCTGTTTTTT.

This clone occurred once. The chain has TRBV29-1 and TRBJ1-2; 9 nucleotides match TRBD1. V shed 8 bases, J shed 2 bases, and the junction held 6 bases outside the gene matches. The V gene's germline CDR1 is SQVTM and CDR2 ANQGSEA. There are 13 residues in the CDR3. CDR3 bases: TGCAGCACCAGACAGGGGGACAACTATGGCTACACCTTC. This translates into CSTRQGDNYGYTF.

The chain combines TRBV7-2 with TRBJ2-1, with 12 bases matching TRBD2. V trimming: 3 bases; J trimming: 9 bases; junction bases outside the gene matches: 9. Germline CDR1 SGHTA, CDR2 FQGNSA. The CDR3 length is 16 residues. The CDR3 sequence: CASSFRQGLAGVEQFF. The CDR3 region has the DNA TGTGCCAGCAGCTTTAGACAGGGACTAGCGGGTGTTGAGCAGTTCTTC.

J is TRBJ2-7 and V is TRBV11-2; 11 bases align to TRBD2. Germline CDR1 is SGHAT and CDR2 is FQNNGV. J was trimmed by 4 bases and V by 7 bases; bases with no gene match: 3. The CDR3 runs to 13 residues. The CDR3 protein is CASTTSGSYEQYF. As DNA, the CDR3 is TGTGCCAGCACAACTAGCGGGAGTTACGAGCAGTACTTC.

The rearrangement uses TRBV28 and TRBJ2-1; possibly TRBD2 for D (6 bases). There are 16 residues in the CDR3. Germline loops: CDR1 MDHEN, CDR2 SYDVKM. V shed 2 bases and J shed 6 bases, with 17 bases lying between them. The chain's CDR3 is CASSLLGRGRSNEQFF. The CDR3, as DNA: TGTGCCAGCAGTTTACTGGGGCGGGGACGCAGCAATGAGCAGTTCTTC.

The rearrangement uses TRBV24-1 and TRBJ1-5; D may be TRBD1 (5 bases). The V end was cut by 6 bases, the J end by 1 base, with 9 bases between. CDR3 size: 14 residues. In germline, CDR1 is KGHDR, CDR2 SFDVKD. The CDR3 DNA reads TGTGCCACCAGTCAGGGACTGAGCAATCAGCCCCAGCATTTT. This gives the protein CATSQGLSNQPQHF.

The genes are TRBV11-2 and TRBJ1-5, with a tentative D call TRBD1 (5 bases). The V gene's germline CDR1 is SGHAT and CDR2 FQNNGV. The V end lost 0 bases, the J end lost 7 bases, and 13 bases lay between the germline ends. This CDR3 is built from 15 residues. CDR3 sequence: CASSLDSGSGQPQHF. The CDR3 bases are TGTGCCAGCAGCTTAGACTCAGGGTCAGGGCAGCCCCAGCATTTT.

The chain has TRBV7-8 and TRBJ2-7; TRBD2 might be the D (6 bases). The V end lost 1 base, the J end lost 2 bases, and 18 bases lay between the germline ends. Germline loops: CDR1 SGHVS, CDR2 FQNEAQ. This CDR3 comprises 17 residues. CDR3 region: CASSLGLGREPPYEQYF. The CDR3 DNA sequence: TGTGCCAGCAGCTTAGGATTGGGGCGGGAACCCCCCTACGAGCAGTACTTC.

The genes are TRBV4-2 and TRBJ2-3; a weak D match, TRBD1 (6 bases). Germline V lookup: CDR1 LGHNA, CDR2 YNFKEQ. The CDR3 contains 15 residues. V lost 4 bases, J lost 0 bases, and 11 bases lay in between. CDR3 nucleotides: TGTGCCAGCAGCCTCAACAGGGCTAGCACAGATACGCAGTATTTT. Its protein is CASSLNRASTDTQYF.

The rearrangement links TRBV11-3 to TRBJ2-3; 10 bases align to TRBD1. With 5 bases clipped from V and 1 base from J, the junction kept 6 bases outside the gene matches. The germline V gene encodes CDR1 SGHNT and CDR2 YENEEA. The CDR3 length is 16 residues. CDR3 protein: CASSPGTGEGTDTQYF. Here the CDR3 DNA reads TGTGCCAGCAGCCCCGGGACAGGGGAAGGCACAGATACGCAGTATTTT.